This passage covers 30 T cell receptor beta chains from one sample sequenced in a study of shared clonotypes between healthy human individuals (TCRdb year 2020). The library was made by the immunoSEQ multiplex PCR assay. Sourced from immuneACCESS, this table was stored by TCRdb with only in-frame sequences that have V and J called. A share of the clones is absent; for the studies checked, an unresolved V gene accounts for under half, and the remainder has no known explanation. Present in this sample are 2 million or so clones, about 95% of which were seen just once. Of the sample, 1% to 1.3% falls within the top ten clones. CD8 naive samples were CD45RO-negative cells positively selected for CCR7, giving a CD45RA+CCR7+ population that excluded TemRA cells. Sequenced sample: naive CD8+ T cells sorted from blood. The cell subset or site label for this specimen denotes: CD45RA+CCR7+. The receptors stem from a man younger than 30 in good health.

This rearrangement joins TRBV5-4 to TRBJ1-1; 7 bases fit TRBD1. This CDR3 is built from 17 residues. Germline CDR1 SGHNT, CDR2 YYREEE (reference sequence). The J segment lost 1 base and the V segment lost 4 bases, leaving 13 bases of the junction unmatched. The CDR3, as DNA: TGTGCCAGCAGCCCCAGGGACAGTATCCCCGAGAACACTGAAGCTTTCTTT. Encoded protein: CASSPRDSIPENTEAFF.

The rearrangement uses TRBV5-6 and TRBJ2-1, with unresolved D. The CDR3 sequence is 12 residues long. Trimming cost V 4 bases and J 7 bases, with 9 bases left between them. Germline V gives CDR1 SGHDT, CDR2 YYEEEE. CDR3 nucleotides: TGTGCCAGCAGCCCCGAGTCGAATGAGCAGTTCTTC. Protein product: CASSPESNEQFF.

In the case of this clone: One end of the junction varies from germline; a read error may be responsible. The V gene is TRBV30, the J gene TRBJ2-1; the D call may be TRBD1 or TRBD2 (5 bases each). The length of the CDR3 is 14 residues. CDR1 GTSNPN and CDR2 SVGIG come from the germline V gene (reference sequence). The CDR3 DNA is TGTGCCTGGGATTCTTACGGGACCCTCAATGGGCAGTTCTTC. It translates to CAWDSYGTLNGQFF.

CDR3 residues: CASSVARVRGLEGYTF. Here the CDR3 DNA reads TGTGCCAGCAGCGTAGCTCGGGTGAGAGGGCTTGAGGGCTACACCTTC. The chain is built from TRBV9 and TRBJ1-2; unclear D gene. V lost 0 bases to trimming and J lost 8 bases, with 20 bases between them. This CDR3 spans 16 amino acids. The V gene's germline CDR1 is SGDLS and CDR2 YYNGEE.

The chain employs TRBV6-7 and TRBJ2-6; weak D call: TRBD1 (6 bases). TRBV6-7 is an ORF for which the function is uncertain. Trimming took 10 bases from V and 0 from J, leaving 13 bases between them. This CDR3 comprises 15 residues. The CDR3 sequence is CATTDRHSGANVLTF. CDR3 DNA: TGTGCCACCACCGACAGGCACTCTGGGGCCAACGTCCTGACTTTC.

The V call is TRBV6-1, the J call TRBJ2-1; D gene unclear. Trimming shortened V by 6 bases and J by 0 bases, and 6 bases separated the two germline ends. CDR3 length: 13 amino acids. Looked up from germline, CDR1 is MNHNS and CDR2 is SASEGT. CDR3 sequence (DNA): TGTGCCAGCAGACTGGACTCCTACAATGAGCAGTTCTTC. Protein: CASRLDSYNEQFF.

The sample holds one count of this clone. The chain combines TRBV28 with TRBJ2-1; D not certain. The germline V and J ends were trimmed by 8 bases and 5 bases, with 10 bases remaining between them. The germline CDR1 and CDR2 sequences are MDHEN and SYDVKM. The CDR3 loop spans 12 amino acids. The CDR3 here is CASSRSDNEQFF. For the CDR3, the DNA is TGTGCCAGCTCCCGATCGGACAATGAGCAGTTCTTC.

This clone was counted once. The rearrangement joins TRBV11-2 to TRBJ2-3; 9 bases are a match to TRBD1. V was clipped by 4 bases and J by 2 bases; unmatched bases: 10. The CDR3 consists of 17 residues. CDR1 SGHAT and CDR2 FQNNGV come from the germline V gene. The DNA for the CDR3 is TGTGCCAGCAGCTCCTCCGGGACAGGGTGGGACACAGATACGCAGTATTTT. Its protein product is CASSSSGTGWDTDTQYF.

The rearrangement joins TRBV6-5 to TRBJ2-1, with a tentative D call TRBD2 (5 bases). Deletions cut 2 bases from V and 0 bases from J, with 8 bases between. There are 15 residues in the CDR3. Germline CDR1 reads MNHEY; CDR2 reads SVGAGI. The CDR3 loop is CASSYNGLSYNEQFF. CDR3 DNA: TGTGCCAGCAGTTACAACGGACTCTCCTACAATGAGCAGTTCTTC.

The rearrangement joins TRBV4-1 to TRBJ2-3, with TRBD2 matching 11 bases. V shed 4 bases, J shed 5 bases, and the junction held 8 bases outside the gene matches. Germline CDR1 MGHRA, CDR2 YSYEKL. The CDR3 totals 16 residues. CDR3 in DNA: TGCGCCAGCAGCCTCCTACTAGCGGGGGAGGGAGATACGCAGTATTTT. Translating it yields CASSLLLAGEGDTQYF.

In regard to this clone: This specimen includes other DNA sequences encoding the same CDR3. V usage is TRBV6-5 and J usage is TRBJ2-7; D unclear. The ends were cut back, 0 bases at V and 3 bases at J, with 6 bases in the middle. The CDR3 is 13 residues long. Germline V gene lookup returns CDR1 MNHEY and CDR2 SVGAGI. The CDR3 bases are TGTGCCAGCAGTTACTCTGCCAGCTACGAGCAGTACTTC. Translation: CASSYSASYEQYF.

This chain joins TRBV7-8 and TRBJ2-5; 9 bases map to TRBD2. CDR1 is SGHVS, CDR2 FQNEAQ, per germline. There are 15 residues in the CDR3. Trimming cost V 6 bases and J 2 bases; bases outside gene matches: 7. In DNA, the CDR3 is TGTGCCAGCAGACCTTGGACTAGCGCACAAGAGACCCAGTACTTC. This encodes CASRPWTSAQETQYF.

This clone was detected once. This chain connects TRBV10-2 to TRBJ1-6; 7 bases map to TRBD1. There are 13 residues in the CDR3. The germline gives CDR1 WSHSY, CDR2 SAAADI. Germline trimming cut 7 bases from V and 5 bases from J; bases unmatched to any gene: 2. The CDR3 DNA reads TGCGCCAGCAAGGGACAGAATAATTCACCCCTCCACTTT. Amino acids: CASKGQNNSPLHF.

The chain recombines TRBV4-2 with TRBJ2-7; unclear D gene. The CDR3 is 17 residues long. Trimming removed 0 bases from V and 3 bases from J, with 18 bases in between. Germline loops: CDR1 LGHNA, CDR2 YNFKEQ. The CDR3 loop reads CASSQEPTVDRYYEQYF. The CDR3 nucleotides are TGTGCCAGCAGCCAAGAGCCCACAGTAGACCGCTACTACGAGCAGTACTTC.

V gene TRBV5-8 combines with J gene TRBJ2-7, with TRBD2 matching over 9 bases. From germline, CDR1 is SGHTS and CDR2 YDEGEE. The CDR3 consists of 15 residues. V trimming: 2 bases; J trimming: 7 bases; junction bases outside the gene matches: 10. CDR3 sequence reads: CASSLFGGGADEQYF. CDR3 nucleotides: TGTGCCAGCAGCTTATTCGGCGGGGGGGCGGATGAGCAGTACTTC. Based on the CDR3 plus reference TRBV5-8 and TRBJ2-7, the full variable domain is EAGVTQSPTHLIKTRGQQATLRCSPISGHTSVYWYQQALGLGLQFLLWYDEGEERNRGNFPPRFSGRQFPNYSSELNVNALELEDSALYLCASSLFGGGADEQYFGPGTRLTVT.

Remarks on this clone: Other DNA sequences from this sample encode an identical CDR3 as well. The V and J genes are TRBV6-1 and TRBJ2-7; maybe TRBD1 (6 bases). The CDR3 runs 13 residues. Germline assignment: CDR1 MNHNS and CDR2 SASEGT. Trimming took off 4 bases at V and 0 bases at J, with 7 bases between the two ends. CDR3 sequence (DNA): TGTGCCAGCAGTGGGACAGCCTCCTACGAGCAGTACTTC. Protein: CASSGTASYEQYF.

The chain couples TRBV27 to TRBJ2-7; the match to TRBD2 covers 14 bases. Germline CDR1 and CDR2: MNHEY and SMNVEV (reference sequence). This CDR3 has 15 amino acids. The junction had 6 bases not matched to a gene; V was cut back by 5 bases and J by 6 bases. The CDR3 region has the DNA TGTGCCAGCAGTAAGGGACTAGCGGGAGTCCCCGAGCAGTACTTC. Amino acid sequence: CASSKGLAGVPEQYF.

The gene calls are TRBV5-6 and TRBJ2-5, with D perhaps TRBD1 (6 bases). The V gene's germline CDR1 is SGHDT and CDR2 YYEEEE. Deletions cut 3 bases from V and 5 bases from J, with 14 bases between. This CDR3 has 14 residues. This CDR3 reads CASSYLTGMETQYF. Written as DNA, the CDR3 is TGTGCCAGCAGCTACCTTACAGGGATGGAGACCCAGTACTTC.

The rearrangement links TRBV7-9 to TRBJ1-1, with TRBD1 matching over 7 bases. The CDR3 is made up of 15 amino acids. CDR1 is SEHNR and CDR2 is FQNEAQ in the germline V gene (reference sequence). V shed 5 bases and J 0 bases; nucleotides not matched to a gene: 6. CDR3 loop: CASSHRQGMNTEAFF. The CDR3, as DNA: TGTGCCAGCAGCCACCGACAGGGTATGAACACTGAAGCTTTCTTT.

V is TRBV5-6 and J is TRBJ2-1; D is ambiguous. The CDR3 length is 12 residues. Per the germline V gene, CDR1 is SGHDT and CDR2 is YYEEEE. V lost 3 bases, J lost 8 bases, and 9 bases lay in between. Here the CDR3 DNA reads TGTGCCAGCAGCTCAGGTAACTATGAGCAGTTCTTC. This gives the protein CASSSGNYEQFF.

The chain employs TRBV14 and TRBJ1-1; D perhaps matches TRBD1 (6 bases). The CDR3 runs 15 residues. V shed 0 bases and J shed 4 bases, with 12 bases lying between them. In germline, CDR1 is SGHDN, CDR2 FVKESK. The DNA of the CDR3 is TGTGCCAGCAGCCAAGATGGGCCAGGGGCCACTGAAGCTTTCTTT. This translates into CASSQDGPGATEAFF.

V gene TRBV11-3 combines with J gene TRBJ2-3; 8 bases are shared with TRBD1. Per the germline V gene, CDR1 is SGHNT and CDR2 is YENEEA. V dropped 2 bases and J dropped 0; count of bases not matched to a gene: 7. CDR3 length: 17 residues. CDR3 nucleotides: TGTGCCAGCAGCTTATACCCGACAGGGGCTAGCACAGATACGCAGTATTTT. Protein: CASSLYPTGASTDTQYF.

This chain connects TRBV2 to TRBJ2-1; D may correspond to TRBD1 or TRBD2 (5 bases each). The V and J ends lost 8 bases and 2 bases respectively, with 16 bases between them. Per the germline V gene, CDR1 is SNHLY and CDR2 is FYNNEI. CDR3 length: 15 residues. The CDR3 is CASGSRDRAYNEQFF. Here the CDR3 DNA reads TGTGCCAGCGGGTCCCGGGACCGAGCCTACAATGAGCAGTTCTTC.

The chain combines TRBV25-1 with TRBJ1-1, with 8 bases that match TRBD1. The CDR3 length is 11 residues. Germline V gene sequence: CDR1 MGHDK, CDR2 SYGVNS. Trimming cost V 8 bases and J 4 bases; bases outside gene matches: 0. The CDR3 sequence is CASGQGTEAFF. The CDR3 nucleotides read TGTGCCAGCGGACAGGGCACTGAAGCTTTCTTT.

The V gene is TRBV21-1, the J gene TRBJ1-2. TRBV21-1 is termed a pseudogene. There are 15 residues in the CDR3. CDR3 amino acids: CASSKVGGGDYGYTF. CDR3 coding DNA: TGTGCCAGCAGCAAGGTCGGGGGTGGAGACTATGGCTACACCTTC.

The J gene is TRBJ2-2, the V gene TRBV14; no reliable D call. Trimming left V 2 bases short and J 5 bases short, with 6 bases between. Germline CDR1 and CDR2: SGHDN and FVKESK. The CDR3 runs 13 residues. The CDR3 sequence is CASSQLVTGELFF. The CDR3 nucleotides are TGTGCCAGCAGCCAATTGGTAACCGGGGAGCTGTTTTTT.

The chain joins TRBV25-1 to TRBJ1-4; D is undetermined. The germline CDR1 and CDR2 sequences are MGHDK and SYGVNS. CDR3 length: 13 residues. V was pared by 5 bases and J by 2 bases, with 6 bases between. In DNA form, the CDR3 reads TGTGCCAGCAGTCCGAATACTAATGAAAAACTGTTTTTT. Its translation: CASSPNTNEKLFF. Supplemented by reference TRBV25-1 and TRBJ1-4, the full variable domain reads EADIYQTPRYLVIGTGKKITLECSQTMGHDKMYWYQQDPGMELHLIHYSYGVNSTEKGDLSSESTVSRIRTEHFPLTLESARPSHTSQYLCASSPNTNEKLFFGSGTQLSVL.

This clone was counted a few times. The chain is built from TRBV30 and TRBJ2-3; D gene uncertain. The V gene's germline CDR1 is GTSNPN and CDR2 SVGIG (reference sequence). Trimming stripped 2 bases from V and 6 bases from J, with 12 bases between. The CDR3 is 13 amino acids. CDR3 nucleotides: TGTGCCTGGAGTACGACGGGTCTGGATACGCAGTATTTT. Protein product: CAWSTTGLDTQYF.

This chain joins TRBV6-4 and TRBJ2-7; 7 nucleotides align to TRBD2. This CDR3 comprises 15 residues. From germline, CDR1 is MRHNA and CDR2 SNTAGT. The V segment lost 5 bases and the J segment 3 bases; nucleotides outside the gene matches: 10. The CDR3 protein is CASSKPGLCLYEQYF. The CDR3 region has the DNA TGTGCCAGCAGTAAGCCGGGACTATGCCTCTACGAGCAGTACTTC.

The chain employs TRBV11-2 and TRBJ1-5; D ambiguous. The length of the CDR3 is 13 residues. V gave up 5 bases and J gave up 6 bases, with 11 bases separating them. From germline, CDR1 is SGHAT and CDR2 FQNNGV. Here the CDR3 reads CASSTAVGQPQHF. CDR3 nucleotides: TGTGCCAGCAGCACCGCGGTTGGTCAGCCCCAGCATTTT.